The clone carrying this T cell receptor (beta chain) was counted once. The antigen remains undetermined. The germline V gene has CDR1 GTSNPN and CDR2 SVGIG (reference sequence). V lost 3 bases, J lost 8 bases, and 26 bases lay in between. The CDR3 spans 18 residues. Sequencing was performed with immunoSEQ multiplex PCR; in TCRdb, only in-frame clones are kept and a portion is missing. The sample shows 25,000 to 35,000 clones, about 80% of them seen only once. Time point reported: week 47, end of study. What each vaccine dose contained was 300 ug of mutant IDH1 20-mer peptide, accompanied by topical imiquimod. The study gave patients eight vaccinations in weeks 1, 3, 5, 7, 11, 15, 19, 23. The record originates from a study of a mutant IDH1 vaccine in newly diagnosed glioma. Overall study: Vaccine administration was initiated 4-6 weeks following radiotherapy alone, or with temozolomide cycles. Beforehand, treatment had been radiotherapy, temozolomide, or both; the majority received both.

This receptor was taken from a man aged 25 to 45 with glioma. This chain joins TRBV30 and TRBJ1-6; a weak D match, TRBD1 (6 bases). The sample was PBMCs, taken from a glioma patient whose treatment included an IDH1 peptide vaccine. The chain's CDR3 is CAWSVETLGGHRYSPLHF. In DNA, the CDR3 is TGTGCCTGGAGCGTCGAAACTTTAGGGGGGCATAGGTATTCACCCCTCCACTTT.